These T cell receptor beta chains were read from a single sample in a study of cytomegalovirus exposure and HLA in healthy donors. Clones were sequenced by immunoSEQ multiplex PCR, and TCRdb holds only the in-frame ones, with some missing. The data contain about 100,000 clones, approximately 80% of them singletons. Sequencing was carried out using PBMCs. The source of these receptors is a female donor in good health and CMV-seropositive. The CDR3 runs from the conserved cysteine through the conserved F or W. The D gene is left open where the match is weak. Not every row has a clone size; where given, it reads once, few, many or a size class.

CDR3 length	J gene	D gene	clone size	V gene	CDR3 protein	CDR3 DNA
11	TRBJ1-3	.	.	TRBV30	CAWRAGNTIYF	TGTGCCTGGAGAGCAGGAAACACCATATATTTT
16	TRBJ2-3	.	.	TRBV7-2	CASSLDFGLDADTQYF	TGTGCCAGCAGCTTAGATTTCGGCCTAGATGCAGATACGCAGTATTTT
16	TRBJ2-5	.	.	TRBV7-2	CASTLNGLASQETQYF	TGTGCCAGCACTCTAAACGGGCTAGCGAGTCAGGAGACCCAGTACTTC
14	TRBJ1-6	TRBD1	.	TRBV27	CASSEDRGTRTLHF	TGTGCCAGCAGTGAGGACAGGGGCACCCGGACCCTCCACTTT
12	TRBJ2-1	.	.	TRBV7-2	CASSTGRDEQFF	TGTGCCAGCAGCACTGGGCGGGATGAGCAGTTCTTC
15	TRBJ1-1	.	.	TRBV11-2	CASSLGGGGSTEAFF	TGTGCCAGCAGCTTAGGGGGAGGGGGAAGCACTGAAGCTTTCTTT
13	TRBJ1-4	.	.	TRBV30	CAWSGGPNEKLFF	TGTGCCTGGAGTGGGGGCCCTAATGAAAAACTGTTTTTT
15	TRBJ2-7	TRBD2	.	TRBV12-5	CASAPGGRVPYEQYF	TGTGCTAGTGCCCCGGGGGGGAGGGTCCCCTACGAGCAGTACTTC
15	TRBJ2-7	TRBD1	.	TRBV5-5	CASSLTGTETREQYF	TGTGCCAGCAGCTTGACCGGGACAGAAACTAGAGAGCAGTACTTC
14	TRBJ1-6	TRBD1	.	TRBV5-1	CASSLTGENSPLHF	TGCGCCAGCAGCTTAACAGGGGAGAATTCACCCCTCCACTTT
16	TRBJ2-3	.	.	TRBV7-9	CASSFTGLALTDTQYF	TGTGCCAGCAGCTTCACAGGGCTAGCTCTCACAGATACGCAGTATTTT
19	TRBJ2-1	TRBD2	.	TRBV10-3	CAISGGLRTGTSGGVEQFF	TGTGCCATCAGTGGTGGGCTAAGAACCGGGACTAGCGGGGGGGTTGAGCAGTTCTTC
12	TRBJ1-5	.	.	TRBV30	CAWSGGNQPQHF	TGTGCCTGGAGTGGCGGCAATCAGCCCCAGCATTTT
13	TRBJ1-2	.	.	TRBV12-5	CASGQGTSYGYTF	TGTGCTAGTGGTCAAGGGACATCGTATGGCTACACCTTC
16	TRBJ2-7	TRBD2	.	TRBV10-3	CAISEVGTSGSYEQYF	TGTGCCATCAGTGAGGTTGGGACTAGCGGGAGCTACGAGCAGTACTTC
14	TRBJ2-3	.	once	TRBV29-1	CSAAGQFHTDTQYF	TGCAGCGCTGCGGGACAGTTCCACACAGATACGCAGTATTTT
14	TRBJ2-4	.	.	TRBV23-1	CASSRGQMKNIQYF	TGCGCCAGCAGCCGCGGACAGATGAAAAACATTCAGTACTTC
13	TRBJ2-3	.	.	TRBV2	CASTRVYTDTQYF	TGTGCCAGCACCAGGGTTTACACAGATACGCAGTATTTT
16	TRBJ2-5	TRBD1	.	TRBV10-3	CAISESGTGGAETQYF	TGTGCCATCAGTGAATCCGGGACAGGGGGCGCGGAGACCCAGTACTTC
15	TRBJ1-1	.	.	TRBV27	CASSLGIQGNTEAFF	TGTGCCAGCAGCTTAGGAATACAGGGAAACACTGAAGCTTTCTTT